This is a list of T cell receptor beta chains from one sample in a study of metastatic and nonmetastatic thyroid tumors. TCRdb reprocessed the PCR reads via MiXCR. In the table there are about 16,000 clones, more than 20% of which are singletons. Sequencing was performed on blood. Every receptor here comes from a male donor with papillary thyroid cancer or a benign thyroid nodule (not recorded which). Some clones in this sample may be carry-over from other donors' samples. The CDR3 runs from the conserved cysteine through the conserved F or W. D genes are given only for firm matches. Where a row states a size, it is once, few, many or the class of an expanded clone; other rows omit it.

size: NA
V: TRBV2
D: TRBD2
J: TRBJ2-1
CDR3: CASTQSVAGGGEQFF
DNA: TGTGCCAGCACCCAAAGCGTAGCGGGGGGTGGGGAGCAGTTCTTC

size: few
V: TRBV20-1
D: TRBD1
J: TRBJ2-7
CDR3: CSGGTGKVYEQYF
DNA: TGCAGTGGAGGGACAGGGAAGGTTTACGAGCAGTACTTC

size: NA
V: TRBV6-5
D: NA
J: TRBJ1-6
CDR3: CASSSDSRNSPLHF
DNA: TGTGCCAGCAGTTCGGACTCCCGTAATTCACCCCTCCACTTT

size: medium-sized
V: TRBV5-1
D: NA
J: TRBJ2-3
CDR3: CASSPGGTARTDTQYF
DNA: TGCGCCAGCAGTCCTGGGGGTACAGCACGCACAGATACGCAGTATTTT

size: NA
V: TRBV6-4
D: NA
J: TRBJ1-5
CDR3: CSSSDSANQPQHF
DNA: TGTTCCAGCAGTGACTCCGCCAATCAGCCCCAACATTTT

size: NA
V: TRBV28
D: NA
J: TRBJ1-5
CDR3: CASSRASSGANQPQHF
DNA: TGTGCCAGCAGTCGAGCCTCCTCGGGGGCCAATCAGCCCCAGCATTTT

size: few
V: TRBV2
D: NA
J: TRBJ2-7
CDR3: CASSEALLTGNERYF
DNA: TGTGCCAGCAGTGAAGCGCTTCTTACGGGGAACGAGCGGTACTTC

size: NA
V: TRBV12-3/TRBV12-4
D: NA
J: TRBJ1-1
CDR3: CASSPSRYLEAFF
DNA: TGTGCCAGCAGCCCCTCAAGGTATCTTGAGGCTTTCTTT

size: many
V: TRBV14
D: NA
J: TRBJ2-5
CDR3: CASSQAGKTQYF
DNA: TGTGCCAGCAGCCAAGCGGGGAAGACCCAGTACTTC

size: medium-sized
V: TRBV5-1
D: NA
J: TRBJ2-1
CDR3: CASSLVAEYNEQFF
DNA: TGCGCCAGCAGCTTGGTGGCAGAGTACAATGAGCAGTTCTTC

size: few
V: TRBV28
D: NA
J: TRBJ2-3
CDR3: CASTAALAGAYTQYF
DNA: TGTGCCAGCACCGCGGCCCTAGCTGGGGCATATACACAGTATTTT

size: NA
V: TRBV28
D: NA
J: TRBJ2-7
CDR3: CAISPAGLAQSYEQYF
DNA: TGTGCCATCAGTCCCGCGGGGTTGGCACAGTCCTACGAGCAGTACTTC

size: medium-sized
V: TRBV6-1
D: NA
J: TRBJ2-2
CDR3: CASSVEGANTGELFF
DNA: TGTGCCAGCAGTGTTGAGGGGGCGAACACCGGGGAGCTGTTTTTT

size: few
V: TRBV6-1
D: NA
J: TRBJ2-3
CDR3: CASSERLADTTDTQYF
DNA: TGTGCCAGCAGTGAACGGTTGGCAGATACCACAGATACGCAGTATTTT

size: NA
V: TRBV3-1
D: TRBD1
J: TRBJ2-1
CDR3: CASSHDRGQQFF
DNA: TGTGCCAGCAGCCACGACAGGGGGCAACAGTTCTTC

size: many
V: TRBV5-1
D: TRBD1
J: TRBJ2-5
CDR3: CASTTGQVQETQYF
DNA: TGCGCCAGCACCACGGGACAGGTCCAAGAGACCCAGTACTTC

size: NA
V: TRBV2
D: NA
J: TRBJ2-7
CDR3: CASGGGEQYF
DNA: TGTGCCAGCGGAGGGGGTGAGCAGTACTTC

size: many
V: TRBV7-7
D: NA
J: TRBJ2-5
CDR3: CASSFGPSGETQYF
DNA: TGTGCTAGCAGCTTTGGTCCCAGTGGAGAGACCCAGTACTTC

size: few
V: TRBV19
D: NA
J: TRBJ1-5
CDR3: CATKRGSNSNQPQHF
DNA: TGTGCGACAAAGCGGGGGTCCAATAGCAATCAGCCCCAGCATTTT

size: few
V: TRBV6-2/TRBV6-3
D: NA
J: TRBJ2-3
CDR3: CASSILARGLVTDTQYF
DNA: TGTGCCAGCAGTATACTAGCTCGGGGGCTGGTCACAGATACGCAGTATTTT

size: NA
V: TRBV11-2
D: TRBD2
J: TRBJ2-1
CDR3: CASSRSSSGSWNEQFF
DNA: TGTGCCAGCAGCCGATCATCTAGCGGGAGTTGGAATGAGCAGTTCTTC

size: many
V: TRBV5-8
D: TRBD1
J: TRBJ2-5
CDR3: CASSSTGVKETQYF
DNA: TGTGCCAGCAGCTCGACAGGGGTTAAAGAGACCCAGTACTTC

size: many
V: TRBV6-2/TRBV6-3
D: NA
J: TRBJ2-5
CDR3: CASTDPGHQETQYF
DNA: TGTGCCAGCACCGACCCGGGACACCAAGAGACCCAGTACTTC

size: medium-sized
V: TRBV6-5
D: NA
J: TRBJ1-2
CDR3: CASSTPVDGYTF
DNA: TGTGCCAGCAGTACTCCAGTTGATGGCTACACCTTC

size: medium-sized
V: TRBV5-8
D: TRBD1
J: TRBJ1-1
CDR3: CASSPDRGGTEAFF
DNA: TGTGCCAGCAGCCCCGACAGGGGGGGGACTGAAGCTTTCTTT

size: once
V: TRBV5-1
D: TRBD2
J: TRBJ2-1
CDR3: CASSLFRTRAGGTGNEQFF
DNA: TGCGCCAGCAGCTTGTTCCGAACAAGAGCGGGAGGTACCGGCAATGAGCAGTTCTTC

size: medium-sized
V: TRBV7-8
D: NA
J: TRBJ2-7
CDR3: CASSRTRAYEQYF
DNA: TGTGCCAGCAGCCGGACCCGGGCCTACGAGCAGTACTTC

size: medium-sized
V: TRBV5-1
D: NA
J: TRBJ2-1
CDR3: CASSSDSLGEQFF
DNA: TGCGCCAGCAGCAGCGACAGTCTAGGTGAGCAGTTCTTC

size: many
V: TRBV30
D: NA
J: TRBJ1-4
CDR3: CAWSLGQATNEKLFF
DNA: TGTGCCTGGAGTCTTGGACAAGCAACTAATGAAAAACTGTTTTTT

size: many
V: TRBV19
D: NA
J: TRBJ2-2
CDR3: CASSIQITGELFF
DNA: TGTGCCAGTAGTATCCAAATAACCGGGGAGCTGTTTTTT

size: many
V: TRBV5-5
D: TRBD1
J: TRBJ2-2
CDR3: CASSLDKGAVPGELFF
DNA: TGTGCCAGCAGCTTGGATAAGGGGGCTGTACCCGGGGAGCTGTTTTTT

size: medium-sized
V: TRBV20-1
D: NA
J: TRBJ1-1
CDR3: CSAPAHDMNTEAFF
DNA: TGCAGTGCACCGGCCCACGACATGAACACTGAAGCTTTCTTT

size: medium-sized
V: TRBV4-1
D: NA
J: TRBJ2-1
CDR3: CASSQNSDNEQFF
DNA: TGCGCCAGCAGCCAGAATAGTGACAATGAGCAGTTCTTC

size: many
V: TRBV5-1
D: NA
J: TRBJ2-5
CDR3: CASSFQGGETQYF
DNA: TGCGCCAGCAGCTTTCAGGGCGGAGAGACCCAGTACTTC

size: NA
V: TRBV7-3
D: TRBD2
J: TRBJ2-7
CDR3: CASSRSGLAADEQYF
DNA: TGTGCCAGCAGCCGCAGCGGACTAGCGGCGGACGAGCAGTACTTC

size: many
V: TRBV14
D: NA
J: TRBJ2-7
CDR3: CASSPVRGISYEQYF
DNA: TGTGCCAGCAGCCCAGTGAGGGGGATCTCCTACGAGCAGTACTTC

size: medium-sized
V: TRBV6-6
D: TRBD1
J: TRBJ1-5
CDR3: CASTPSGTGGNSNQPQHF
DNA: TGTGCCAGCACTCCTTCTGGGACAGGGGGCAATAGCAATCAGCCCCAGCATTTT

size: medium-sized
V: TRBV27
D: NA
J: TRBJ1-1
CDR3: CASSLSGIGRAVNTEAFF
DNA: TGTGCCAGCAGTTTATCGGGGATAGGGCGGGCGGTGAACACTGAAGCTTTCTTT

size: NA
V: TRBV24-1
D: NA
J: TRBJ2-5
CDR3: CATSDTDRQETQYF
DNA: TGTGCCACCAGTGACACGGACAGACAAGAGACCCAGTACTTC

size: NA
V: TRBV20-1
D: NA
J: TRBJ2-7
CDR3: CSAHYRYNYEQYF
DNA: TGCAGTGCTCATTATAGGTATAACTACGAGCAGTACTTC

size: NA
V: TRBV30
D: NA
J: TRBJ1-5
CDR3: CAWGVGNQPQHF
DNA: TGTGCCTGGGGAGTGGGCAATCAGCCCCAGCATTTT

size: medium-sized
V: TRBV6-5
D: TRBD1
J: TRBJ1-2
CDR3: CASSYLGQGLFGYTF
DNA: TGTGCCAGCAGTTACTTGGGACAGGGACTATTCGGCTACACCTTC

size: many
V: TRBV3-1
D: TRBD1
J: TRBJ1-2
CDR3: CASSQDPRGGGAGYTF
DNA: TGTGCCAGCAGCCAAGATCCGAGAGGGGGCGGTGCTGGCTACACCTTC

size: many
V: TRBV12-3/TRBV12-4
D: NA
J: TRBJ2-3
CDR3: CASRPLGDTQYF
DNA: TGTGCCAGCAGGCCCCTAGGGGATACGCAGTATTTT

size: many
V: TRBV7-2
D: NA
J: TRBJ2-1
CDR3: CASSFEVSYNEQFF
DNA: TGTGCCAGCAGCTTTGAGGTCTCCTACAATGAGCAGTTCTTC

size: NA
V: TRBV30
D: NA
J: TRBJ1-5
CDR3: CAWSPSYRVGNQPQHF
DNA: TGTGCCTGGAGTCCCTCCTACAGGGTTGGGAATCAGCCCCAGCATTTT

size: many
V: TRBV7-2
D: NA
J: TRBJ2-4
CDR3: CASSLGGGQNIQYF
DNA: TGTGCCAGCAGCTTAGGGGGGGGCCAAAACATTCAGTACTTC

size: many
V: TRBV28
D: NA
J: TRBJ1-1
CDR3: CASISMHTEAFF
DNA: TGTGCCAGCATATCCATGCACACTGAAGCTTTCTTT

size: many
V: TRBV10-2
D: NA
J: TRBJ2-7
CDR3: CASSDSSGKNKQYF
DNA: TGCGCCAGCAGTGATAGCTCTGGGAAGAATAAGCAGTACTTC

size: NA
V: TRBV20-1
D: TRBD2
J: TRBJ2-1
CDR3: CSARVGSGLYNEQFF
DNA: TGCAGTGCTAGAGTCGGTAGCGGGCTGTACAATGAGCAGTTCTTC